A single sample is the source of the 23 T cell receptor beta chains below, sequenced in a study of blood T cell repertoires in COVID-19. Assay used: immunoSEQ multiplex PCR; TCRdb lists only in-frame clones, some missing. The sample consists of 150,000 to 170,000 clones, about 90% of them appearing once. The source material was peripheral blood. Receptor source: a middle-aged man with acute or convalescent COVID-19.

This rearrangement joins TRBV5-6 to TRBJ1-5; 7 nucleotides line up with TRBD1. Per the germline V gene, CDR1 is SGHDT and CDR2 is YYEEEE. V lost 0 bases, J lost 1 base, and 1 base stayed unmatched. The CDR3 has 15 residues. CDR3 in DNA: TGTGCCAGCAGCTTGGAACAGGGGAGCAATCAGCCCCAGCATTTT. It encodes CASSLEQGSNQPQHF.

V and J are TRBV6-5 and TRBJ2-3; D might be TRBD2 (7 bases). V was clipped by 10 bases and J by 5 bases, with 19 bases between them. CDR1 and CDR2 (germline): MNHEY, SVGAGI. The CDR3 covers 14 residues. CDR3 protein: CATQGGGRIDTQYF. For the CDR3, the DNA is TGTGCCACTCAAGGGGGGGGGCGAATAGATACGCAGTATTTT.

This chain uses TRBV19 with TRBJ2-7; 9 bases align to TRBD2. In germline, CDR1 is LNHDA, CDR2 SQIVND (reference sequence). The CDR3 is 14 amino acids. Trimming cost V 5 bases and J 5 bases; bases outside gene matches: 7. The CDR3 region has the DNA TGTGCCAGTAGTGTGGCGGGAGGGCCTCACGAGCAGTACTTC. It translates to CASSVAGGPHEQYF.

CDR3 DNA: TGTGCCAGCAGCTTAGACTGGACTAGATTTGGTGGTGAGCAGTTCTTC. Its translation is CASSLDWTRFGGEQFF. This chain joins TRBV11-2 and TRBJ2-1, with TRBD2 identical over 7 bases. The germline V gene has CDR1 SGHAT and CDR2 FQNNGV. The CDR3 totals 16 residues. V lost 0 bases to trimming and J lost 9 bases; unmatched junction nucleotides: 11. The complete variable domain, with remaining parts taken from reference TRBV11-2 and TRBJ2-1, reads EAGVAQSPRYKIIEKRQSVAFWCNPISGHATLYWYQQILGQGPKLLIQFQNNGVVDDSQLPKDRFSAERLKGVDSTLKIQPAKLEDSAVYLCASSLDWTRFGGEQFFGPGTRLTVL.

This clone was detected once. V is TRBV6-2 or TRBV6-3 and J is TRBJ2-7; tentative D call: TRBD1 (6 bases). Germline loops: CDR1 MNHEY, CDR2 SVGEGT. The CDR3 is 15 amino acids. Deletions cut 6 bases from V and 7 bases from J, with 22 bases between. This chain's CDR3 is CASSARGIGSGEQYV. CDR3 coding DNA: TGTGCCAGCAGCGCAAGGGGGATAGGATCCGGGGAGCAGTACGTC.

This chain uses TRBV28 with TRBJ1-1; the D is unclear. CDR1 is MDHEN, CDR2 SYDVKM, per germline. Trimming removed 1 base from V and 8 bases from J, with 5 bases in between. This CDR3 contains 11 residues. The CDR3 protein is CASSLYREAFF. For the CDR3, the DNA is TGTGCCAGCAGTTTATACCGGGAAGCTTTCTTT.

The rearrangement uses TRBV23-1 and TRBJ2-3; 8 bases line up with TRBD2. Being an ORF, TRBV23-1 has a function that is uncertain. CDR3 size: 19 residues. The V gene end was trimmed by 2 bases and the J gene end by 5 bases; junction bases not matched to a gene: 18. CDR3 DNA sequence: TGCGCCAGCAGTCAAGCCGGGAGGGAGCCCGAGAGAAACAAAGATACGCAGTATTTT. Amino acid sequence: CASSQAGREPERNKDTQYF.

The chain couples TRBV27 to TRBJ2-1; D might be TRBD1 (5 bases). Looked up from germline, CDR1 is MNHEY and CDR2 is SMNVEV (reference sequence). The V gene lost 2 bases and the J gene lost 8 bases, with 10 bases spanning the gap. The CDR3 spans 13 residues. CDR3 protein: CASSLREGDEQFF. CDR3 sequence (DNA): TGTGCCAGCAGTTTAAGGGAAGGGGATGAGCAGTTCTTC.

The chain is built from TRBV7-8 and TRBJ2-7; possible D gene TRBD2, 5 bases. V was shortened by 5 bases and J by 4 bases, with 21 bases between the two germline ends. The CDR3 contains 16 residues. Germline V gene lookup returns CDR1 SGHVS and CDR2 FQNEAQ. CDR3 nucleotide sequence: TGTGCCAGCAGCCACCCGAGCGGAGGACGCCCGTACGAGCAGTACGTC. This gives the protein CASSHPSGGRPYEQYV.

This chain joins TRBV19 and TRBJ2-7; D not certain. From germline, CDR1 is LNHDA and CDR2 SQIVND (reference sequence). V was trimmed by 1 base and J by 2 bases, leaving 12 bases between them. CDR3 size: 15 residues. CDR3 in amino acids: CASSIATRPTYEQYF. For the CDR3, the DNA is TGTGCCAGTAGTATAGCGACACGCCCTACCTACGAGCAGTACTTC.

Here the CDR3 DNA reads TGTGCCAGCAGATCAAGGGGAATGGGCGAAGATGGCTACACCTTC. This sequence encodes CASRSRGMGEDGYTF. This chain connects TRBV6-5 to TRBJ1-2; D perhaps matches TRBD1 (5 bases). CDR1 is MNHEY, CDR2 SVGAGI, per germline. The CDR3 sequence is 15 residues long. V lost 6 bases and J lost 6, with 20 bases in between.

The rearrangement links TRBV6-5 to TRBJ1-6, with 11 nucleotides matching TRBD1. The CDR3 contains 15 residues. CDR1 MNHEY and CDR2 SVGAGI come from the germline V gene. Trimming cost V 10 bases and J 5 bases; bases outside gene matches: 7. CDR3 protein: CATRTGGADNSPLHF. CDR3 coding DNA: TGTGCCACCCGGACAGGGGGCGCCGATAATTCACCCCTCCACTTT.

V usage is TRBV27 and J usage is TRBJ2-3; 8 nucleotides agree with TRBD1. This CDR3 has 15 amino acids. Unmatched junction bases numbered 6, after V lost 6 bases and J lost 1 base. Germline V lookup: CDR1 MNHEY, CDR2 SMNVEV (reference sequence). CDR3 amino acids: CASRMTGARTDTQYF. DNA of the CDR3: TGTGCCAGCAGAATGACAGGGGCCCGCACAGATACGCAGTATTTT.

The genes are TRBV7-9 and TRBJ2-3; 11 positions agree with TRBD2. Germline V gives CDR1 SEHNR, CDR2 FQNEAQ (reference sequence). The CDR3 length is 15 residues. V dropped 5 bases and J dropped 5; count of bases not matched to a gene: 6. The CDR3 nucleotides are TGTGCCAGCAGCGCAGATCTAGCGGGGGGAGATACGCAGTATTTT. Protein: CASSADLAGGDTQYF.

This chain joins TRBV30 and TRBJ2-1; possibly TRBD2 for D (5 bases). Germline-derived CDR1 and CDR2 are GTSNPN and SVGIG (reference sequence). This CDR3 comprises 15 residues. Trimming removed 4 bases from V and 0 bases from J, with 13 bases in between. The CDR3 DNA reads as TGTGCCTGGAAACGCGGAACTAGCTCCTACAATGAGCAGTTCTTC. It specifies CAWKRGTSSYNEQFF.

V is TRBV19 and J is TRBJ2-1, with 7 bases aligning to TRBD1. Looked up from germline, CDR1 is LNHDA and CDR2 is SQIVND (reference sequence). The CDR3 extends over 16 amino acids. The J segment lost 8 bases and the V segment lost 3 bases, leaving 13 bases of the junction unmatched. The CDR3 loop is CASSIGVRGLNDEQFF. Written as DNA, the CDR3 is TGTGCCAGTAGTATTGGGGTGAGGGGGCTCAACGATGAGCAGTTCTTC.

The rearrangement uses TRBV12-3 or TRBV12-4 and TRBJ1-2; 7 nucleotides agree with TRBD1. The trim removed 6 bases at V and 8 bases at J, leaving 6 bases unmatched. CDR3 length equals 12 residues. The CDR3 region has the DNA TGTGCCAGCAGCGACAGGGATCGAGGCTACACCTTC. Translating it yields CASSDRDRGYTF.

This clone was found once. V usage is TRBV15 and J usage is TRBJ1-5; no firm D call. V was cut by 0 bases and J by 7 bases, with 13 bases left in between. The CDR3 is 15 residues long. The germline gives CDR1 LNHNV, CDR2 YYDKDF (reference sequence). CDR3 region: CATSRDLEGYQPQHF. In DNA, the CDR3 is TGTGCCACCAGCAGAGATTTGGAGGGATACCAGCCCCAGCATTTT.

The chain recombines TRBV13 with TRBJ1-1; a weak D match, TRBD1 (6 bases). CDR1 and CDR2 (germline): PRHDT, FYEKMQ (reference sequence). The CDR3 covers 12 residues. The V and J ends lost 4 bases and 5 bases respectively, with 8 bases between them. The CDR3 sequence is CASSSGQTEAFF. CDR3 DNA sequence: TGTGCCAGCAGCTCAGGACAGACTGAAGCTTTCTTT.

The J gene is TRBJ2-7, the V gene TRBV4-3, with D maybe TRBD2 (6 bases). The CDR3 spans 13 residues. Germline V gene data show CDR1 as LGHNA and CDR2 as YSLEER. Trimming removed 6 bases from V and 6 bases from J, with 15 bases in between. CDR3 DNA: TGCGCCAGCAGTCTGAGGGGAGCGGGCGAGCAGTACGTC. Translation gives CASSLRGAGEQYV.

The chain uses TRBV4-1 and TRBJ1-4; 11 bases align to TRBD1. CDR1 and CDR2 (germline): MGHRA, YSYEKL. Trimming at V came to 4 bases and at J to 11 bases, leaving 9 bases not matched to a gene. The CDR3 length is 15 residues. CDR3 nucleotides: TGCGCCAGCAGCCGGGAAGGACAGGGGGCCCGGAAACTGTTTTTT. Translation gives CASSREGQGARKLFF.

The count of this clone is one. The chain links TRBV5-5 to TRBJ1-1; TRBD1 matches at 7 bases. The CDR3 is made up of 17 amino acids. Per germline, CDR1 SGHKS and CDR2 YYEKEE (reference sequence). Trimming removed 6 bases from V and 0 bases from J; junction bases left unmatched: 14. In DNA, the CDR3 is TGTGCCAGCATCCTTGGACAGGTCCCGATAATGAACACTGAAGCTTTCTTT. This encodes CASILGQVPIMNTEAFF.

This chain uses TRBV19 with TRBJ1-1; 10 bases agree with TRBD1. This CDR3 spans 14 amino acids. In germline, CDR1 is LNHDA, CDR2 SQIVND (reference sequence). Losses at the gene ends were 6 bases for V and 10 bases for J; bases not matched to a gene: 11. CDR3 coding DNA: TGTGCCAGTAGGCCGGGACAGGGGATTTTTGGAGCTTTCTTT. It specifies CASRPGQGIFGAFF.